The T cell receptor beta chain under discussion was sequenced for a study of human T cells and chemical hapten exposure. Findings and caveats of the study: The count of PT1 expanded TCRs correlated positively with patch test score. The presence of alopecia in the donors means their immune response may differ from healthy people's.

Time point noted: patch test 3, about 24 weeks after DPC sensitization. Treatment in this sample: therapeutic diphenylcyclopropenone sensitization with weekly scalp DPC. Non-pregnant alopecia patients aged 18 to 70, suitable for DPC therapy. A note on this clonotype: Its antigen is unidentified.

The CDR3 covers 13 residues. Germline V gene lookup returns CDR1 MNHEY and CDR2 SVGAGI. V lost 6 bases and J 3 bases, leaving 9 bases between the germline ends. TCRdb reanalysed the RACE reads using MiXCR and keeps one entry per CDR3 protein. The sample contains 120,000 or so distinct CDR3 sequences, about 11% of which appear only once. The sample in question was whole blood, obtained in connection with sensitization to the hapten diphenylcyclopropenone (DPC). The chain joins TRBV6-5 to TRBJ1-5, with no clear D. The receptor was derived from a woman aged 50 to 60 with alopecia areata. Some clones in this sample may be carry-over from other donors' samples. Written as DNA, the CDR3 is TGTGCCAGCAGGATCGGGAACAATCAGCCCCAGCATTTT. The encoded protein is CASRIGNNQPQHF.